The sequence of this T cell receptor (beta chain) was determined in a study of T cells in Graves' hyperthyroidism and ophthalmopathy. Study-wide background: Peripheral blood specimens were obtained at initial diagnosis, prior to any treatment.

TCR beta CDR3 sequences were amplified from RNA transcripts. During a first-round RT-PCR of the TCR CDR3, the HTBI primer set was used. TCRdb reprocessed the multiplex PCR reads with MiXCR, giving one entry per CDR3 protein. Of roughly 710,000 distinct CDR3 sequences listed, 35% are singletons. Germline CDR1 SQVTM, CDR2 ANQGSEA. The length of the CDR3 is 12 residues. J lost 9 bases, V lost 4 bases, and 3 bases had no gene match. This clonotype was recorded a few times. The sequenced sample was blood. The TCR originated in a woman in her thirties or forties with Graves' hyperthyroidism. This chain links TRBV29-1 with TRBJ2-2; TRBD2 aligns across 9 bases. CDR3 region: CSVGREGRELFF. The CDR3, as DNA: TGCAGCGTTGGGCGGGAGGGCCGGGAGCTGTTTTTT.